This T cell receptor beta chain was recorded in a study of siplizumab effects on memory and regulatory T cells. Regarding this clone: Its specificity is unknown.

A 37°C coculture lasting more than five days was applied to the mixed lymphocyte reaction cells. The authors labelled responder PBMCs with CFSE and stimulator PBMCs with Violet Dye, and mixed them 1:1. Looked up from germline, CDR1 is LNHDA and CDR2 is SQIVND (reference sequence). Trimming took off 6 bases at V and 0 bases at J, with 8 bases between the two ends. CDR3 length: 13 residues. Study conclusions and caveats: Roughly 80-95% of dividing CD4+ or CD8+ clones were without an attributable naive or memory phenotype. Naive T cells appeared more diverse than memory cells and seemed to be major alloresponse contributors.

Sequencing was performed with immunoSEQ multiplex PCR; in TCRdb, only in-frame clones are kept and a portion is missing. The sample records 15,000 or so clones, less than 50% being singletons. The source is a human donor in good health; the cells came from an allogeneic mixed lymphocyte reaction. Some clones in this sample may be carry-over from other donors' samples. This sequence joins TRBV19 and TRBJ1-1, with a weak D call TRBD1 (6 bases). The sequencing sample was made of CFSE-low (dividing) CD4+ T cells sorted from an allogeneic mixed lymphocyte reaction. The DNA of the CDR3 is TGTGCCAGTAGGGGGGCGGTGAACACTGAAGCTTTCTTT. It is translated as CASRGAVNTEAFF.